Below, 2 T cell receptor beta chains from the same sample are listed, as sequenced in a study of T cells in localized non-small cell lung cancer (dated by TCRdb to 2018 to 2020). Libraries were made using the immunoSEQ multiplex PCR assay. Drawn from immuneACCESS, this table holds only the in-frame rearrangements with V and J called that TCRdb kept. Clones are partly lost; checked studies trace under half to an unresolved V gene and leave the rest unexplained. The sample table holds 48,000 or so clones, of which about nine tenths were seen once. The leading ten clones occupy under 20% of the sample. This sample comprised peripheral blood, obtained before any cancer treatment. These receptors came from a male donor aged 60 or older with stage III squamous cell lung carcinoma.

The chain joins TRBV5-1 to TRBJ1-5; D is undetermined. The germline V and J ends were trimmed by 0 bases and 2 bases, with 6 bases remaining between them. The CDR3 consists of 14 residues. In germline, CDR1 is SGHRS, CDR2 YFSETQ. CDR3 protein: CASSLEAGNQPQHF. DNA of the CDR3: TGCGCCAGCAGCTTGGAGGCAGGCAATCAGCCCCAGCATTTT.

This clone was picked up one time. The V and J genes are TRBV9 and TRBJ2-7; 8 bases fit TRBD1. The germline gives CDR1 SGDLS, CDR2 YYNGEE. The CDR3 is made up of 15 amino acids. The ends lost 1 base at V and 0 bases at J; junction bases unmatched: 3. This CDR3 reads CASSVSGQDSYEQYF. The CDR3 nucleotides are TGTGCCAGCAGCGTATCGGGACAGGACTCCTACGAGCAGTACTTC.